This passage covers 7 T cell receptor beta chains from one sample sequenced in a study of vaccination effects on CD4 cells after COVID-19 (dated by TCRdb to between 2022 and 2023). No antigens are known for them. After 10 to 11 days of culture, CD4+ T cells were isolated with the EasySep CD4+ T cell isolation kit. The library relied on the immunoSEQ multiplex PCR assay. TCRdb took this table from immuneACCESS and kept in-frame rearrangements with V and J called. Such tables lack part of the clones; where checked against another copy, unresolved V genes explain under half of the gap, and the rest is unexplained. This sample lists about 38,000 clones; about 81% were detected once. The ten largest clones add up to under 3% of the sample. The starting material was CD4+ T cells from PBMCs cultured without peptide, obtained before COVID-19 vaccination. Receptors were obtained from a human donor who received a COVID-19 vaccine.

The chain recombines TRBV15 with TRBJ2-5; D uncertain. The germline V gene has CDR1 LNHNV and CDR2 YYDKDF (reference sequence). Trimming removed 1 base at V and 9 bases at J, with 9 bases between. CDR3 size: 12 residues. For the CDR3, the DNA is TGTGCCACCAGCAGAGGGGCTCTAGCCCAGTACTTC. It codes for CATSRGALAQYF.

The chain joins TRBV25-1 to TRBJ2-7; D gene unclear. Trimming removed 6 bases at V and 2 bases at J, with 11 bases between. In germline, CDR1 is MGHDK, CDR2 SYGVNS. CDR3 length: 13 residues. Here the CDR3 DNA reads TGTGCCAGCAGCCGTGGCTCAGCCTACGAGCAGTACGTC. It specifies CASSRGSAYEQYV.

The chain links TRBV6-5 to TRBJ1-4; possibly TRBD1 for D (5 bases). CDR1 is MNHEY, CDR2 SVGAGI, per germline. Trimming stripped 8 bases from V and 8 bases from J, with 15 bases between. The CDR3 sequence is 13 residues long. CDR3 coding DNA: TGTGCCAGCGGAAGGCAGGGTTACGAAAAACTGTTTTTT. This sequence encodes CASGRQGYEKLFF.

Remarks on this clone: Other DNA variants within this sample encode the same CDR3. This chain joins TRBV6-2 or TRBV6-3 and TRBJ2-2, with D perhaps matching TRBD2 (6 bases). CDR3 size: 15 residues. V was pared by 0 bases and J by 1 base, with 6 bases between. The germline gives CDR1 MNHEY, CDR2 SVGEGT. CDR3 protein: CASSYSGLNTGELFF. The CDR3 coding sequence is TGTGCCAGCAGTTACTCGGGACTGAACACCGGGGAGCTGTTTTTT.

The genes are TRBV4-3 and TRBJ2-5; D unresolved. The CDR3 sequence is 14 residues long. Trimming left V 0 bases short and J 2 bases short, with 7 bases between. Germline-derived CDR1 and CDR2 are LGHNA and YSLEER. The CDR3 DNA follows: TGCGCCAGCAGCCAAGACCGTCGACAAGAGACCCAGTACTTC. It specifies CASSQDRRQETQYF.

The J gene is TRBJ1-2, the V gene TRBV5-1; maybe TRBD1 (5 bases). Germline V lookup: CDR1 SGHRS, CDR2 YFSETQ. V shed 0 bases and J shed 7 bases, with 10 bases lying between them. This CDR3 comprises 13 residues. The CDR3 DNA is TGCGCCAGCAGCTTGGAGGGGACGGGTGGCTACACCTTC. This codes for CASSLEGTGGYTF. Full variable domain (remainder filled in from reference TRBV5-1 and TRBJ1-2): KAGVTQTPRYLIKTRGQQVTLSCSPISGHRSVSWYQQTPGQGLQFLFEYFSETQRNKGNFPGRFSGRQFSNSRSEMNVSTLELGDSALYLCASSLEGTGGYTFGSGTRLTVV.

This clone was seen once. V usage is TRBV7-8 and J usage is TRBJ1-1; D is ambiguous. Per germline, CDR1 SGHVS and CDR2 FQNEAQ. The CDR3 is 14 amino acids. The germline V and J ends were trimmed by 0 bases and 1 base, with 6 bases remaining between them. The CDR3 sequence is CASSLAGPNTEAFF. The CDR3 bases are TGTGCCAGCAGCTTAGCAGGGCCGAACACTGAAGCTTTCTTT.